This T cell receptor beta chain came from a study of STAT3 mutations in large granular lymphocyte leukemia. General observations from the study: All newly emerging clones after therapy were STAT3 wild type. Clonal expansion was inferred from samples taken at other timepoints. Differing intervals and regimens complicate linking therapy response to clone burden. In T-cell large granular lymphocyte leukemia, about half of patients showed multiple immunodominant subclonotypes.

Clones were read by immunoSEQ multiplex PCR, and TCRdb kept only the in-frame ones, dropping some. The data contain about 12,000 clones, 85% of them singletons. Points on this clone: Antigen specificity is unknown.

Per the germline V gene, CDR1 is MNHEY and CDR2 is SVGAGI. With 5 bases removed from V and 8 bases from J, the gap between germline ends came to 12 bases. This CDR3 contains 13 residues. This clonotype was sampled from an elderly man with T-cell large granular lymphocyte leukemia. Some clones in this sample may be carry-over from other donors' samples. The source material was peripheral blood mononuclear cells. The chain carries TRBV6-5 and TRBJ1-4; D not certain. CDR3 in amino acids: CASSVVRLEKLFF. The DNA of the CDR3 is TGTGCCAGCAGTGTGGTCCGCCTGGAAAAACTGTTTTTT.